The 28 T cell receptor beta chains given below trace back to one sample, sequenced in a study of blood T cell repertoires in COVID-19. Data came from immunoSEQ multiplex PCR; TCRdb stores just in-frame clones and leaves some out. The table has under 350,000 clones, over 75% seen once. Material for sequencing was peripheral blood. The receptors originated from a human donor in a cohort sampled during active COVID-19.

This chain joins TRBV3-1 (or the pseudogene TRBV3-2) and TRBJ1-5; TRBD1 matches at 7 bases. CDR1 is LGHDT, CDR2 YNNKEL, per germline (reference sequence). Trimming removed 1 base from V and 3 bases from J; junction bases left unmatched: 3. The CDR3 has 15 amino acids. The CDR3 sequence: CASSQGQGYNQPQHF. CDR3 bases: TGTGCCAGCAGCCAAGGACAGGGCTACAATCAGCCCCAGCATTTT.

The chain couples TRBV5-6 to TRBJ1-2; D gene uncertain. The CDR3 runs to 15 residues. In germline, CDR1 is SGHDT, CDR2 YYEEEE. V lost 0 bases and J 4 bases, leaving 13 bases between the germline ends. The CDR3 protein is CASSLGNYNFYGYTF. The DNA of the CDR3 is TGTGCCAGCAGCTTGGGCAACTATAACTTCTATGGCTACACCTTC.

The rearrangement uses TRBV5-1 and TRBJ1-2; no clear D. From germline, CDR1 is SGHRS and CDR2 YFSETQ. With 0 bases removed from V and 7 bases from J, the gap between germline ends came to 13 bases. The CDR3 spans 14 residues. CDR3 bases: TGCGCCAGCAGCTTGGCCGGGGAAAGGGTTGGCTACACCTTC. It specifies CASSLAGERVGYTF.

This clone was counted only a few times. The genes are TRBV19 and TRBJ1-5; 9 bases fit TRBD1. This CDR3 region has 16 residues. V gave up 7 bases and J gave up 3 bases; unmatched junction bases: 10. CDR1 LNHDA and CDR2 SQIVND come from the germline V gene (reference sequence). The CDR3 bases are TGTGCCAGTACCGAGCCGGGACAGGGATTCAATCAGCCCCAGCATTTT. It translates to CASTEPGQGFNQPQHF.

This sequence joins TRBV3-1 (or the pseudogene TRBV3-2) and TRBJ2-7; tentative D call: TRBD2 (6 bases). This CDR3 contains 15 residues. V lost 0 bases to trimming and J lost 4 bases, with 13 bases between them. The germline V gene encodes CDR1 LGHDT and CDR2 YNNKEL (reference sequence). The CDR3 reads CASSQEALAVYEQYF. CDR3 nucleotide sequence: TGTGCCAGCAGCCAAGAAGCATTAGCGGTATACGAGCAGTACTTC.

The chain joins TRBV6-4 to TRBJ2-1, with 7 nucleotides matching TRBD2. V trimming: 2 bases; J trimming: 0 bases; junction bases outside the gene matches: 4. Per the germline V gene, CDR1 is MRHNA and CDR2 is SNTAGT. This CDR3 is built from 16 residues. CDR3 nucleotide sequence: TGTGCCAGCAGTGACCTGGGCGGGAGCTCCTACAATGAGCAGTTCTTC. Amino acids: CASSDLGGSSYNEQFF.

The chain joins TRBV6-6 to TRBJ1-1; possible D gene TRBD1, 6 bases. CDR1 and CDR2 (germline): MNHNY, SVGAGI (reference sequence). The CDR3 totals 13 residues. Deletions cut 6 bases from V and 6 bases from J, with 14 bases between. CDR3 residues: CASSLLQGSEAFF. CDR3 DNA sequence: TGTGCCAGCAGCTTATTACAGGGTTCTGAAGCTTTCTTT.

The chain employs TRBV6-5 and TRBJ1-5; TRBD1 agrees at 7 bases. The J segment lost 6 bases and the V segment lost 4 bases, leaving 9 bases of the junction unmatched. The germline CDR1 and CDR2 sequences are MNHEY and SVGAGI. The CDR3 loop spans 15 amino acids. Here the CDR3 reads CASSFGTELSQPQHF. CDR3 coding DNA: TGTGCCAGCAGTTTTGGGACAGAGTTAAGTCAGCCCCAGCATTTT.

This chain's CDR3 is CASRGTGDYEQYF. The CDR3 nucleotides read TGTGCCAGCAGGGGGACAGGGGACTACGAGCAGTACTTC. The chain joins TRBV12-3 or TRBV12-4 to TRBJ2-7; 10 positions agree with TRBD1. The CDR3 runs to 13 residues. The ends lost 6 bases at V and 3 bases at J; junction bases unmatched: 2.

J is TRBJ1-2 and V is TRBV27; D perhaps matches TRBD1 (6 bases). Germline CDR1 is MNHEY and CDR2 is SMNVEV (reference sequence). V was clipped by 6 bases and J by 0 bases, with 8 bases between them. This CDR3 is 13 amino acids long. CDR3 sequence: CASRKGANYGYTF. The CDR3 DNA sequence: TGTGCCAGCAGGAAGGGGGCTAACTATGGCTACACCTTC.

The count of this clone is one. The CDR3 DNA reads as TGTGCCAGCAGGGATACAGGGGGCGCAAAAGGCTACACCTTC. Translation: CASRDTGGAKGYTF. The chain recombines TRBV6-5 with TRBJ1-2; 9 bases are shared with TRBD1. Losses at the gene ends were 6 bases for V and 8 bases for J; bases not matched to a gene: 10. Germline V gene data show CDR1 as MNHEY and CDR2 as SVGAGI. This CDR3 comprises 14 residues.

The CDR3 spells CASSLNGDTQYF. The CDR3 DNA sequence: TGTGCCAGCAGCTTAAACGGGGATACGCAGTATTTT. The V and J genes are TRBV7-2 and TRBJ2-3, with D hard to call. The CDR3 totals 12 residues. Germline V lookup: CDR1 SGHTA, CDR2 FQGNSA. The V gene lost 2 bases and the J gene lost 6 bases, with 6 bases spanning the gap. Variable domain in full (rest from reference TRBV7-2 and TRBJ2-3): GAGVSQSPSNKVTEKGKDVELRCDPISGHTALYWYRQSLGQGLEFLIYFQGNSAPDKSGLPSDRFSAERTGGSVSTLTIQRTQQEDSAVYLCASSLNGDTQYFGPGTRLTVL.

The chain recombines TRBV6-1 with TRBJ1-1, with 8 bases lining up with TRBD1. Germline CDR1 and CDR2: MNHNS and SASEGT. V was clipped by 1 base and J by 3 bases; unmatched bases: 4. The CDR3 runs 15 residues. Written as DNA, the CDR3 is TGTGCCAGCAGTGAAGAAGGACAGGGCTACACTGAAGCTTTCTTT. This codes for CASSEEGQGYTEAFF.

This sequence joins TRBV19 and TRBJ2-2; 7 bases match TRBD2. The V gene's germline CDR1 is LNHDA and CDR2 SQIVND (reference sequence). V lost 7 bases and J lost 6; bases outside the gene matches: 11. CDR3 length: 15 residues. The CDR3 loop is CASTGGIVKAGELFF. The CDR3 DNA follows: TGTGCCAGTACCGGGGGGATAGTTAAAGCCGGGGAGCTGTTTTTT. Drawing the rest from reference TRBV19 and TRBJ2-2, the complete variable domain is DGGITQSPKYLFRKEGQNVTLSCEQNLNHDAMYWYRQDPGQGLRLIYYSQIVNDFQKGDIAEGYSVSREKKESFPLTVTSAQKNPTAFYLCASTGGIVKAGELFFGEGSRLTVL.

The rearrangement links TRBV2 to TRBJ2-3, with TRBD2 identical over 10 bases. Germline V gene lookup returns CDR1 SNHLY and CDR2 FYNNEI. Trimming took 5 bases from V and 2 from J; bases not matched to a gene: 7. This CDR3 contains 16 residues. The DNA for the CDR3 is TGTGCCAGCAGTATAGCGGGGGGCGGGATCACAGATACGCAGTATTTT. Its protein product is CASSIAGGGITDTQYF.

The CDR3 reads CAISESSGGDYSYEQYF. For the CDR3, the DNA is TGTGCCATCAGTGAGTCTAGCGGGGGCGATTACTCCTACGAGCAGTACTTC. The chain couples TRBV10-3 to TRBJ2-7; 9 bases align to TRBD2. The CDR3 has 17 amino acids. Germline V gene sequence: CDR1 ENHRY, CDR2 SYGVKD. The V gene end was trimmed by 0 bases and the J gene end by 0 bases; junction bases not matched to a gene: 6.

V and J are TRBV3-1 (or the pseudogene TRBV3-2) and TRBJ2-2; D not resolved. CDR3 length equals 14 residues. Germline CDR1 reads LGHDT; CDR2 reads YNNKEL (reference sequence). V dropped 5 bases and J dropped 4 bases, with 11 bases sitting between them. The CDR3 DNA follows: TGTGCCAGCAGCACCCCACGGGTCACCGGGGAGCTGTTTTTT. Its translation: CASSTPRVTGELFF.

CDR3 sequence reads: CASSSLAGGEETQYF. Here the CDR3 DNA reads TGTGCCAGCAGTTCCCTAGCGGGGGGGGAAGAGACCCAGTACTTC. The chain employs TRBV27 and TRBJ2-5, with 12 bases aligning to TRBD2. The CDR3 has 15 amino acids. Germline loops: CDR1 MNHEY, CDR2 SMNVEV (reference sequence). V shed 4 bases and J 3 bases; nucleotides not matched to a gene: 3.

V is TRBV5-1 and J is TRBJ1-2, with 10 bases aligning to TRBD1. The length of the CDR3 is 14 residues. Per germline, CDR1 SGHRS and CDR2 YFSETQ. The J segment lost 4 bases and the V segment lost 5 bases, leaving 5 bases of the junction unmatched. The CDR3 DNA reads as TGCGCCAGCAGTTCGGGACAGGGGTTCTATGGCTACACCTTC. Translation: CASSSGQGFYGYTF.

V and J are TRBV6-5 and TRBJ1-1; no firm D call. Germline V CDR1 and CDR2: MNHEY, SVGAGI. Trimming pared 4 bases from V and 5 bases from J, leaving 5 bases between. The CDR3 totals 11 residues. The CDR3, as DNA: TGTGCCAGCAGTTCACGGACTGAAGCTTTCTTT. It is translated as CASSSRTEAFF.

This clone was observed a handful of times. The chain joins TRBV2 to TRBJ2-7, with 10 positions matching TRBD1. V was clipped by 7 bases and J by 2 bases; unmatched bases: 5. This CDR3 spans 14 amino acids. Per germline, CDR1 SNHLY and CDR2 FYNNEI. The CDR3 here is CASTGQGVAYEQYF. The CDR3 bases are TGTGCCAGCACCGGACAGGGGGTTGCCTACGAGCAGTACTTC.

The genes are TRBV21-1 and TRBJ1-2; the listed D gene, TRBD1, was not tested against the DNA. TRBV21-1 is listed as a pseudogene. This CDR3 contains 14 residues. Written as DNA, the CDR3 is TGTGCCAGCAGCAACCGACAGGGTTACTATGGCTACACCTTC. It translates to CASSNRQGYYGYTF.

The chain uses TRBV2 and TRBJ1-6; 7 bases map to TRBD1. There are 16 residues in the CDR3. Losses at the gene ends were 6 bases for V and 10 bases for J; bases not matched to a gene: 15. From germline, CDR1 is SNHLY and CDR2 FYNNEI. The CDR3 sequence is CASSRDRAPSLSPLHF. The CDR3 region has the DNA TGTGCCAGCAGCCGCGACAGGGCCCCCTCCCTCTCACCCCTCCACTTT.

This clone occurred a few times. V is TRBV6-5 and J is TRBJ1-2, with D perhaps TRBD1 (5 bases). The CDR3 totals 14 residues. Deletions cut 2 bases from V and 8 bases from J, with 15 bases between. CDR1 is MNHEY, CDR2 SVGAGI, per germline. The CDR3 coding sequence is TGTGCCAGCAGTTACGGGGGGTCTTTGAGAGGCTACACCTTC. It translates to CASSYGGSLRGYTF.

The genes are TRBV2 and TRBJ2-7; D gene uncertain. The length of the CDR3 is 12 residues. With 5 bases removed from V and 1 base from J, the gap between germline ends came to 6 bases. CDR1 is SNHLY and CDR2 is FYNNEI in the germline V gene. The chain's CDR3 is CASSYLSYEQYF. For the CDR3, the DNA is TGTGCCAGCAGTTACCTATCCTACGAGCAGTACTTC.

The CDR3 DNA reads TGTGCCAGCAGCGTGACCCGGGACAGGGGTAACACCGGGGAGCTGTTTTTT. This sequence encodes CASSVTRDRGNTGELFF. J is TRBJ2-2 and V is TRBV9; 10 bases line up with TRBD1. V shed 2 bases and J 2 bases; nucleotides not matched to a gene: 6. The CDR3 covers 17 residues. The germline gives CDR1 SGDLS, CDR2 YYNGEE. The full variable domain, with the rest looked up from reference TRBV9 and TRBJ2-2, is DSGVTQTPKHLITATGQRVTLRCSPRSGDLSVYWYQQSLDQGLQFLIQYYNGEERAKGNILERFSAQQFPDLHSELNLSSLELGDSALYFCASSVTRDRGNTGELFFGEGSRLTVL.

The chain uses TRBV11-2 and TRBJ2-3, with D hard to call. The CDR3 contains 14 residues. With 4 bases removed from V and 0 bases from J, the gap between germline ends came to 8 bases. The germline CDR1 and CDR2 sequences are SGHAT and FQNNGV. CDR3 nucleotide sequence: TGTGCCAGCAGCTACTTTAGCAGCACAGATACGCAGTATTTT. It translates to CASSYFSSTDTQYF.

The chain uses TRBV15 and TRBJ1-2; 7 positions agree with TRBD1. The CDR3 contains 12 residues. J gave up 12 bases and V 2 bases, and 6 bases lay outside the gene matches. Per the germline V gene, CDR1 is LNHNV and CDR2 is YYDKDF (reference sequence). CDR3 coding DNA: TGTGCCACCAGCAGACCAACAGGGGACCACACCTTC. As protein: CATSRPTGDHTF.